Only a few counts were recorded for the clone carrying this T cell receptor beta chain. The antigen remains unidentified. This CDR3 is built from 15 residues. Trimming took 6 bases from V and 5 from J; bases not matched to a gene: 11. The V gene's germline CDR1 is MDHEN and CDR2 SYDVKM. This sample was included in a study of identical twins. Study-wide points: Memory repertoires showed no such pattern, whereas abundant cord blood beta clonotypes carried fewer insertions. Cross-sectional statistical analysis, not tracking of the same donors, underpinned the conclusions.

TCRdb redid the calling of the 5' RACE reads with MiXCR, one entry per CDR3 protein. The repertoire holds approximately 600,000 distinct CDR3 sequences, with under 8.5% as singletons. These data were also filed under a second study, of yellow fever vaccine responses in identical twins.

The chain links TRBV28 to TRBJ1-1, with 8 nucleotides matching TRBD1. The sequence was obtained from a woman younger than 30 in good health. The sequenced material came from PBMCs. The CDR3 nucleotides are TGTGCCAGCAGGGTATTGGGACAGGCAAAGACTGAAGCTTTCTTT. This translates into CASRVLGQAKTEAFF.